This TCR beta chain derives from a study of shared clonotypes between healthy human individuals. Measured with immunoSEQ multiplex PCR; TCRdb has only the in-frame clones, and not every one. The sample contains over 400,000 clones, approximately 82% of which appear only once. This clone appeared a single time. The CDR3 runs 13 residues. In germline, CDR1 is MDHEN, CDR2 SYDVKM. V lost 4 bases and J lost 6; bases outside the gene matches: 5. The specimen was PBMCs. The chain carries TRBV28 and TRBJ2-7; 8 nucleotides agree with TRBD1. The TCR sequence derives from a woman aged 35 to 49 in good health. Some clones in this sample may be carry-over from other donors' samples. The DNA of the CDR3 is TGTGCCAGCAGTTCGGACAGGGCGGGCGAGCAGTACTTC. This encodes CASSSDRAGEQYF.